This T cell receptor (beta chain) was captured in a study of control samples from healthy donors and cancer patients. There are 15 residues in the CDR3. The ends were cut back, 4 bases at V and 5 bases at J, with 17 bases in the middle. Germline V lookup: CDR1 LNHDA, CDR2 SQIVND (reference sequence). The protocol was immunoSEQ multiplex PCR, while the TCRdb copy is restricted to in-frame clones and leaves out a portion. In the table there are roughly 120,000 clones, roughly nine tenths of which are singletons. The TCR originated in a woman in her 50s with colorectal cancer. This chain joins TRBV19 and TRBJ1-2; tentatively, D is TRBD1 (6 bases). Sequencing was performed on PBMCs. The CDR3 region has the DNA TGTGCCAGTAGTAGGGAAGGACAGACTTCGTATGGCTACACCTTC. This codes for CASSREGQTSYGYTF.